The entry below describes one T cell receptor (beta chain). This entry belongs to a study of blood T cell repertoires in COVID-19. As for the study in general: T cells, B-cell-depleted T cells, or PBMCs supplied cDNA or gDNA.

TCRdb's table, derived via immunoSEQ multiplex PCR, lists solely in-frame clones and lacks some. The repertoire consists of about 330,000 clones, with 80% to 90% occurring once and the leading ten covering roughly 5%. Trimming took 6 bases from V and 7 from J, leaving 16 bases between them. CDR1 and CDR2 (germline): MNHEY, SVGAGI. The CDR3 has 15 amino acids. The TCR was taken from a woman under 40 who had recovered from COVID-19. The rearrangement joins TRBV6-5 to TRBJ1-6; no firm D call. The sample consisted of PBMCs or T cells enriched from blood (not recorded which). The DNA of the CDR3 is TGTGCCAGCAGATACATCGTGAGGAGCAATTCACCCCTCCACTTT. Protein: CASRYIVRSNSPLHF.